This entry concerns a single TCR beta chain. What this receptor recognizes is not known. No base-level quality is on record; no much larger clone is a single base apart. What this sample's time point label stands for: baseline before first vaccination. Vaccinee samples were obtained from the UK trials COV001 and COV002, which included a single-blind randomized controlled phase 2/3 trial of AZD1222 (ChAdOx1 nCoV-19) in healthy adults. For TCRbeta chain sequencing, PBMC samples were collected from trial participants at day 0 and at day 28 after the second dose. The CDR3 regions of human TCRbeta chains were analyzed by immunosequencing. Processing in the source paper ran as follows. Repertoire TCRs were matched against a reference library of SARS-CoV-2-specific TCRs generated with the MIRA antigen-specificity platform. Breadth was defined as the fraction of unique TCRs that were SARS-CoV-2-associated. Depth was defined as the fraction of total T cells that were SARS-CoV-2-associated. Using the MIRA data, each spike-specific TCR was mapped to the spike region that the TCR reacts to and placed in a CD4 or CD8 class. Log10-transformed breadth and depth values were compared by one-way ANOVA with Sidak's multiple comparisons tests. The immuneACCESS repertoire file appears here via TCRdb, limited to in-frame rearrangements. These files lack a portion of the clones; in checked studies, under half of the deficit traces to unresolved V genes, and the cause of the others is not known. The D gene and trimming were derived from the DNA, and the V and J assignments and clone size from that table. The sample table lists approximately 140,000 clones, about 90% of them with a count of one. The ten largest clones take up roughly 5.5% of the sample.

This sample is drawn from a study of T cell responses to AZD1222 COVID-19 vaccine (dated by TCRdb to about 2021). In terms of the full investigation: AZD1222 recipients whose second dose came at about 4 weeks and those whose second dose came at about 12 weeks were combined into one group, since spike-specific TCR depth and breadth did not differ between the two schedules. Enrollment into the trials was organized by age into subgroups of 18-55, 56-69 and 70-plus years, and those subgroups contained about 160, 30 and 59 TCR-sequenced participants, respectively. TCR sequencing was performed for 230 to 250 trial participants, of whom about 200 were given two doses of AZD1222 and around 26 were given two doses of MenACWY control vaccine.

The paper as a whole reports these results and caveats: Because no day 14 peak-response samples were available, repertoires were characterized only after the peak T cell response. Conclusions about previously exposed vaccinees are limited, since just five or six AZD1222 recipients were seropositive for SARS-CoV-2 at baseline. A significant rise in spike-specific TCR breadth and depth was observed after two AZD1222 doses relative to day 0 and relative to MenACWY recipients. Participants were mostly white British, with more females than males. The authors suggested clonal diversity may have been underestimated. CD4 TCRs associated with the vaccine covered the entire spike protein, and the dominant responses were in regions 160-218 and 743-854. Reportedly, close to half of the unique spike-specific TCRs recognized epitopes lying outside the regions that are mutated in the B.1.351 and B.1.1.7 variants. The 56-69-year group was small, and its depth increase did not reach significance, likely because of low power.

Measured from the cysteine to the phenylalanine, the CDR3 is 15 residues long. The CDR3 DNA has 45 bases and is translated from base 1. At the junction V is shortened by 3 bases and J by 7 bases, with 16 bases in between. CDR1 and CDR2 are drawn from the germline V gene: KGHSH, LQKENI. The receptor was derived from an adult in good health. Sample: peripheral blood, taken on day 0 of AZD1222 vaccination. The rearrangement combines TRBV18 with TRBJ2-1; the D gene is perhaps TRBD1, on 6 matching bases. The nucleotide sequence reads as follows: TGTGCCAGCTCACCCGGGTCAGGGGTTGGGAATGAGCAGTTCTTC. It translates as CASSPGSGVGNEQFF.